These 32 T cell receptor beta chains came from one sample sequenced in a study of identifying expanded T cells in peripheral blood. This table comes from immunoSEQ multiplex PCR, and its TCRdb copy is limited to in-frame clones, with some not included. Of some 130,000 clones in the sample, about 88% were seen once. The sample taken for sequencing was blood. Receptor source: a person between 18 and 69 years old in good health.

This clone was recorded a few times. The genes are TRBV28 and TRBJ2-7, with D uncertain. CDR1 is MDHEN, CDR2 SYDVKM, per germline. The CDR3 has 12 residues. For the CDR3, the DNA is TGTGCGTGCATGGCCCTCTCCTACGAGCAGTACTTC. Protein sequence: CACMALSYEQYF.

This chain connects TRBV6-1 to TRBJ2-7; a weak D match, TRBD1 (7 bases). V gave up 8 bases and J gave up 2 bases, with 13 bases separating them. Looked up from germline, CDR1 is MNHNS and CDR2 is SASEGT. The length of the CDR3 is 13 residues. CDR3 in DNA: TGTGCCAGCCACGCGGGACAGACCTACGAGCAGTACTTC. This translates into CASHAGQTYEQYF.

V is TRBV12-5 and J is TRBJ2-1; the match to TRBD2 covers 9 bases. The trim removed 0 bases at V and 4 bases at J, leaving 13 bases unmatched. From germline, CDR1 is LGHNT and CDR2 FRNRAP. There are 19 residues in the CDR3. CDR3 nucleotides: TGTGCTAGTGGTTTGGTACATTATGGGAGCGGGGGGTTTTACAATGAGCAGTTCTTC. Its protein is CASGLVHYGSGGFYNEQFF.

This chain joins TRBV4-1 and TRBJ1-1; D is perhaps TRBD1 (6 bases). The V gene lost 2 bases and the J gene lost 0 bases, with 16 bases spanning the gap. This CDR3 is built from 17 residues. Looked up from germline, CDR1 is MGHRA and CDR2 is YSYEKL. CDR3 DNA: TGCGCCAGCAGCCAATCAGGGGTCGGACTCATGAACACTGAAGCTTTCTTT. It encodes CASSQSGVGLMNTEAFF.

V and J are TRBV30 and TRBJ1-6, with TRBD1 matching over 7 bases. The CDR3 is 15 residues long. Germline V gene lookup returns CDR1 GTSNPN and CDR2 SVGIG (reference sequence). V lost 2 bases and J lost 5; bases outside the gene matches: 6. The CDR3 spells CAWSTGQPNNSPLHF. CDR3 DNA sequence: TGTGCCTGGAGTACGGGACAGCCAAATAATTCACCCCTCCACTTT.

About this clone: A read error likely explains this, since a far larger clone differs by one base. V and J are TRBV7-3 and TRBJ1-2; 7 nucleotides match TRBD1. V was pared by 5 bases and J by 3 bases, with 3 bases of the junction left unmatched. The CDR3 has 13 amino acids. CDR1 and CDR2 from the germline V gene are SGHTA and FQGTGA. CDR3: CASSRQGDYGYTF. For the CDR3, the DNA is TGTGCCAGCAGCCGACAGGGTGACTATGGCTACACCTTC.

CDR3 protein: CSVDEGSYGYTF. In nucleotides, the CDR3 is TGCAGCGTTGACGAGGGCAGCTATGGCTACACCTTC. The chain carries TRBV29-1 and TRBJ1-2; no firm D call. CDR1 SQVTM and CDR2 ANQGSEA come from the germline V gene. Trimming took off 3 bases at V and 4 bases at J, with 9 bases between the two ends. The CDR3 contains 12 residues. The full variable domain, with the rest looked up from reference TRBV29-1 and TRBJ1-2, is SAVISQKPSRDICQRGTSLTIQCQVDSQVTMMFWYRQQPGQSLTLIATANQGSEATYESGFVIDKFPISRPNLTFSTLTVSNMSPEDSSIYLCSVDEGSYGYTFGSGTRLTVV.

The V call is TRBV7-9, the J call TRBJ2-1, with TRBD2 matching over 10 bases. J lost 4 bases, V lost 5 bases, and 11 bases had no gene match. This CDR3 region has 17 residues. CDR1 is SEHNR and CDR2 is FQNEAQ in the germline V gene (reference sequence). The CDR3 bases are TGTGCCAGCAGCGGTCTGGGGCTAGCGGGAGCTTACAATGAGCAGTTCTTC. It translates to CASSGLGLAGAYNEQFF.

The V gene is TRBV19, the J gene TRBJ1-4; D remains unclear. This CDR3 comprises 14 residues. Trimming removed 7 bases at V and 5 bases at J, with 14 bases between. CDR1 LNHDA and CDR2 SQIVND come from the germline V gene (reference sequence). The CDR3 DNA is TGTGCCAGTAAACCCCGGATGTTAAATGAAAAACTGTTTTTT. Its translation: CASKPRMLNEKLFF.

The chain has TRBV6-5 and TRBJ1-5, with D possibly TRBD1 on 5 matching bases. This CDR3 has 13 amino acids. Germline CDR1 and CDR2: MNHEY and SVGAGI. The V end was cut by 6 bases, the J end by 5 bases, with 11 bases between. This CDR3 reads CASRLTGDQPQHF. DNA for the CDR3: TGTGCCAGCAGACTAACGGGGGATCAGCCCCAGCATTTT.

The rearrangement joins TRBV11-2 to TRBJ1-1; D is unresolved. Trimming stripped 1 base from V and 3 bases from J, with 12 bases between. The V gene's germline CDR1 is SGHAT and CDR2 FQNNGV. This CDR3 comprises 15 residues. CDR3 loop: CASSLVAGWDTEAFF. CDR3 nucleotides: TGTGCCAGCAGCTTAGTCGCGGGGTGGGACACTGAAGCTTTCTTT.

The table lists this clone with a few counts. The V and J genes are TRBV5-4 and TRBJ1-3; TRBD1 matches at 7 bases. From germline, CDR1 is SGHNT and CDR2 YYREEE (reference sequence). The CDR3 totals 15 residues. With V trimmed by 4 bases and J by 0 bases, 4 bases remained unmatched. The CDR3 spells CASSTGQYSGNTIYF. Written as DNA, the CDR3 is TGTGCCAGCAGCACGGGACAGTACTCTGGAAACACCATATATTTT.

The rearrangement uses TRBV28 and TRBJ2-5; D gene uncertain. This CDR3 has 9 amino acids. The germline V and J ends were trimmed by 9 bases and 6 bases, with 5 bases remaining between them. Germline CDR1 MDHEN, CDR2 SYDVKM. CDR3 protein: CASRQTQYF. DNA of the CDR3: TGTGCCAGTCGTCAGACCCAGTACTTC.

The genes are TRBV18 and TRBJ2-1; 11 positions agree with TRBD2. The CDR3 is made up of 14 amino acids. J lost 5 bases, V lost 3 bases, and 0 bases had no gene match. Germline V gives CDR1 KGHSH, CDR2 LQKENI. CDR3 coding DNA: TGTGCCAGCTCACCGGGACTAGCGGACAATGAGCAGTTCTTC. Protein product: CASSPGLADNEQFF.

V and J are TRBV5-1 and TRBJ1-4, with 8 bases lining up with TRBD1. Per the germline V gene, CDR1 is SGHRS and CDR2 is YFSETQ. The CDR3 loop spans 15 amino acids. The trim removed 4 bases at V and 2 bases at J, leaving 4 bases unmatched. The CDR3: CASSSNRGTNEKLFF. The CDR3 DNA reads TGCGCCAGCAGCAGCAACAGGGGGACTAATGAAAAACTGTTTTTT.

V usage is TRBV7-7 and J usage is TRBJ2-5, with D tentatively TRBD1 or TRBD2 (5 bases each). V dropped 4 bases and J dropped 8 bases, with 17 bases sitting between them. Germline V gene sequence: CDR1 SSHAT, CDR2 FNYEAQ (reference sequence). This CDR3 comprises 14 residues. DNA for the CDR3: TGTGCCAGCAGCTCCGGGGAAGGGACGCGAACCCAGTACTTC. Translated, it gives CASSSGEGTRTQYF.

This chain connects TRBV6-5 to TRBJ1-1, with 7 nucleotides matching TRBD1. V trimming: 2 bases; J trimming: 5 bases; junction bases outside the gene matches: 5. There are 14 residues in the CDR3. Germline CDR1 and CDR2: MNHEY and SVGAGI. CDR3 bases: TGTGCCAGCAGTTACAGGGGACAGCTGACTGAAGCTTTCTTT. Its protein is CASSYRGQLTEAFF.

The chain links TRBV9 to TRBJ2-1, with 12 bases fitting TRBD2. V shed 3 bases, J shed 7 bases, and the junction held 2 bases outside the gene matches. The CDR3 spans 14 residues. CDR1 is SGDLS, CDR2 YYNGEE, per germline. The CDR3 nucleotides are TGTGCCAGCAGCGGCACTAGCGGGGGGAATGAGCAGTTCTTC. Its protein product is CASSGTSGGNEQFF.

The genes are TRBV4-2 and TRBJ1-1; TRBD1 aligns across 7 bases. The germline V gene encodes CDR1 LGHNA and CDR2 YNFKEQ. This CDR3 comprises 15 residues. With V trimmed by 1 base and J by 5 bases, 7 bases remained unmatched. The CDR3 DNA sequence: TGTGCCAGCAGCCAAGGGGGACAGAAGGGGACTGAAGCTTTCTTT. The encoded protein is CASSQGGQKGTEAFF.

This clone came up once. This sequence joins TRBV21-1 and TRBJ1-5; the tabulated D call, TRBD1, remains unverified against the DNA. TRBV21-1 is described as a pseudogene. The CDR3 runs to 14 residues. CDR3 nucleotide sequence: TGTGCCAGCACCTATGTCCCAGGGGATCAGCCCCAGCATTTT. Protein product: CASTYVPGDQPQHF.

This chain connects TRBV7-9 to TRBJ1-2; no reliable D call. Germline V gene lookup returns CDR1 SEHNR and CDR2 FQNEAQ (reference sequence). V was cut by 7 bases and J by 0 bases, with 15 bases left in between. The CDR3 totals 15 residues. The CDR3: CASIISGEANYGYTF. In DNA, the CDR3 is TGTGCCAGCATCATCTCTGGGGAAGCTAACTATGGCTACACCTTC.

The V gene is TRBV7-9, the J gene TRBJ1-3; D remains ambiguous. The CDR3 extends over 14 amino acids. The V gene lost 7 bases and the J gene lost 1 base, with 11 bases spanning the gap. CDR1 is SEHNR and CDR2 is FQNEAQ in the germline V gene (reference sequence). The CDR3 DNA follows: TGTGCCAGCACTTTCATGGGATCTGGAAACACCATATATTTT. This gives the protein CASTFMGSGNTIYF.

The table lists this clone with a few counts. The rearrangement links TRBV6-6 to TRBJ1-6; the match to TRBD1 covers 11 bases. J gave up 9 bases and V 7 bases, and 5 bases lay outside the gene matches. CDR1 and CDR2 from the germline V gene are MNHNY and SVGAGI (reference sequence). The CDR3 is 14 amino acids. CDR3 sequence (DNA): TGTGCCAGCATCTCCGGGACAGGGGGTTCACCCCTCCACTTT. Its translation is CASISGTGGSPLHF.

The genes are TRBV27 and TRBJ2-5, with D maybe TRBD2 (7 bases). The CDR3 is 14 amino acids. V gave up 5 bases and J gave up 1 base, with 11 bases separating them. Germline CDR1 and CDR2: MNHEY and SMNVEV (reference sequence). The chain's CDR3 is CASSLADSQETQYF. For the CDR3, the DNA is TGTGCCAGCAGTCTAGCGGACAGCCAAGAGACCCAGTACTTC.

This clone occurred a few times. Here the CDR3 DNA reads TGTGCCAGCAGCCAAGATTTCAGGGGAACTAATGAAAAACTGTTTTTT. Residues: CASSQDFRGTNEKLFF. This rearrangement joins TRBV4-2 to TRBJ1-4; a weak D match, TRBD1 (6 bases). V lost 0 bases to trimming and J lost 1 base, with 9 bases between them. The CDR3 is made up of 16 amino acids. CDR1 is LGHNA, CDR2 YNFKEQ, per germline.

CDR3 DNA sequence: TGTGCCAGCAGTCAGACAGGGTCGGCAAAACAGCCCCAGCATTTT. This sequence encodes CASSQTGSAKQPQHF. The chain has TRBV11-2 and TRBJ1-5; 7 positions match TRBD1. This CDR3 is built from 15 residues. Germline trimming cut 6 bases from V and 7 bases from J; bases unmatched to any gene: 12. In germline, CDR1 is SGHAT, CDR2 FQNNGV.

This chain connects TRBV7-8 to TRBJ2-5, with D unresolved. The V gene's germline CDR1 is SGHVS and CDR2 FQNEAQ. The CDR3 sequence is 12 residues long. Deletions cut 2 bases from V and 5 bases from J, with 6 bases between. The DNA of the CDR3 is TGTGCCAGCAGCTTATTCACGGAGACCCAGTACTTC. It yields the protein CASSLFTETQYF.

J is TRBJ2-1 and V is TRBV9; the match to TRBD2 covers 9 bases. The length of the CDR3 is 16 residues. Germline CDR1 is SGDLS and CDR2 is YYNGEE. Losses at the gene ends were 3 bases for V and 6 bases for J; bases not matched to a gene: 10. The CDR3 reads CASSGRRRGGSNEQFF. The CDR3 DNA reads TGTGCCAGCAGCGGGCGCAGGCGGGGGGGAAGCAATGAGCAGTTCTTC.

The V call is TRBV13, the J call TRBJ2-3, with 9 positions matching TRBD1. The CDR3 is made up of 18 amino acids. Germline CDR1 reads PRHDT; CDR2 reads FYEKMQ (reference sequence). Unmatched junction bases numbered 10, after V lost 1 base and J lost 2 bases. Here the CDR3 reads CASSLDQTGTGFTDTQYF. The DNA of the CDR3 is TGTGCCAGCAGCTTAGACCAAACCGGGACAGGGTTCACAGATACGCAGTATTTT.

The V gene is TRBV7-7, the J gene TRBJ2-3; D unresolved. There are 13 residues in the CDR3. Trimming removed 1 base from V and 6 bases from J, with 8 bases in between. Germline V gene lookup returns CDR1 SSHAT and CDR2 FNYEAQ (reference sequence). The CDR3 here is CASSLGQMDTQYF. CDR3 nucleotide sequence: TGTGCCAGCAGCTTAGGTCAAATGGATACGCAGTATTTT. Filled out from reference TRBV7-7 and TRBJ2-3, the complete variable domain reads GAGVSQSPRYKVTKRGQDVTLRCDPISSHATLYWYQQALGQGPEFLTYFNYEAQPDKSGLPSDRFSAERPEGSISTLTIQRTEQRDSAMYRCASSLGQMDTQYFGPGTRLTVL.

This rearrangement joins TRBV6-5 to TRBJ1-5; unclear D gene. Germline CDR1 reads MNHEY; CDR2 reads SVGAGI. V lost 4 bases, J lost 0 bases, and 10 bases lay in between. The CDR3 has 15 residues. The CDR3 DNA is TGTGCCAGCAGTTTTAGACCCAATAGCAATCAGCCCCAGCATTTT. This sequence encodes CASSFRPNSNQPQHF.

The rearrangement links TRBV7-9 to TRBJ1-1, with 8 bases fitting TRBD1. The CDR3 totals 14 residues. With 2 bases clipped from V and 2 bases from J, the junction kept 1 base outside the gene matches. CDR1 and CDR2 (germline): SEHNR, FQNEAQ (reference sequence). The DNA for the CDR3 is TGTGCCAGCAGCTTACCAGGGGGCAACACTGAAGCTTTCTTT. It is translated as CASSLPGGNTEAFF.